The 9 T cell receptor beta chains reported below all come from one sample, sequenced in a study of cytomegalovirus exposure and HLA in healthy donors. The PCR made use of 60 Vbeta and 13 Jbeta primers. Data came from immunoSEQ multiplex PCR; TCRdb stores just in-frame clones and leaves some out. The sample shows about 170,000 clones, approximately 86% of them seen only once. What was sequenced was PBMCs. The receptors derive from a male donor in good health and CMV-seronegative.

The gene calls are TRBV7-8 and TRBJ2-5; TRBD2 aligns across 8 bases. The germline CDR1 and CDR2 sequences are SGHVS and FQNEAQ. V dropped 3 bases and J dropped 4; count of bases not matched to a gene: 1. This CDR3 region has 13 residues. CDR3 amino acids: CASSFSGVETQYF. The CDR3 nucleotides are TGTGCCAGCAGCTTTAGCGGGGTAGAGACCCAGTACTTC.

The chain couples TRBV2 to TRBJ2-5, with 7 bases matching TRBD2. The CDR3 is 12 residues long. With V trimmed by 8 bases and J by 6 bases, 6 bases remained unmatched. Germline V gene data show CDR1 as SNHLY and CDR2 as FYNNEI. Written as DNA, the CDR3 is TGTGCCAGCGGCCGGGAGGTGCAGACCCAGTACTTC. Protein product: CASGREVQTQYF.

J is TRBJ2-3 and V is TRBV5-4; D perhaps matches TRBD2 (6 bases). The CDR3 sequence is 14 residues long. V was trimmed by 6 bases and J by 4 bases, leaving 15 bases between them. The germline CDR1 and CDR2 sequences are SGHNT and YYREEE (reference sequence). The CDR3 nucleotides read TGTGCCAGCACCCTGGGGGGTAGTTCAGATACGCAGTATTTT. Encoded protein: CASTLGGSSDTQYF.

This clone has just a few counts. The chain carries TRBV2 and TRBJ1-1; TRBD1 might be the D (5 bases). Germline CDR1 is SNHLY and CDR2 is FYNNEI. Trimming removed 8 bases at V and 3 bases at J, with 16 bases between. The CDR3 has 14 amino acids. The DNA for the CDR3 is TGTGCCAGCGGGGGGGGTTTGGCTGACACTGAAGCTTTCTTT. Translating gives CASGGGLADTEAFF.

CDR3: CASSLSGLGTGVHIGQYF. The CDR3 coding sequence is TGTGCCAGCAGTTTATCGGGGCTTGGGACAGGGGTTCATATAGGGCAGTACTTC. The rearrangement joins TRBV27 to TRBJ2-7; 10 bases align to TRBD1. With 0 bases clipped from V and 9 bases from J, the junction kept 17 bases outside the gene matches. CDR1 is MNHEY and CDR2 is SMNVEV in the germline V gene (reference sequence). The CDR3 length is 18 residues.

This chain uses TRBV30 with TRBJ1-2; D is undetermined. The V end was cut by 6 bases, the J end by 7 bases, with 18 bases between. Per the germline V gene, CDR1 is GTSNPN and CDR2 is SVGIG (reference sequence). This CDR3 comprises 13 residues. CDR3 loop: CACHQVLFGGYTF. The CDR3 bases are TGTGCCTGCCACCAGGTCCTTTTCGGTGGCTACACCTTC.

The chain couples TRBV19 to TRBJ2-7; TRBD2 matches 10 bases. CDR1 LNHDA and CDR2 SQIVND come from the germline V gene (reference sequence). The CDR3 has 15 residues. The ends lost 6 bases at V and 6 bases at J; junction bases unmatched: 11. CDR3 nucleotides: TGTGCCAGTAGGCCGCCTAGCGGGAGTTTCGGCGAGCAGTACTTC. Translating it yields CASRPPSGSFGEQYF.

As for this clone: Other DNA sequences in this specimen translate into the identical CDR3. The J gene is TRBJ2-5, the V gene TRBV6-6; TRBD2 agrees at 10 bases. The CDR3 is 12 amino acids. V shed 6 bases and J 5 bases; nucleotides not matched to a gene: 0. Germline V gene lookup returns CDR1 MNHNY and CDR2 SVGAGI (reference sequence). The CDR3 is CASRGLAETQYF. CDR3 nucleotides: TGTGCCAGCAGGGGACTAGCGGAGACCCAGTACTTC.

This clone was observed a single time. V usage is TRBV6-5 and J usage is TRBJ1-1; D might be TRBD1 (5 bases). V gave up 5 bases and J gave up 7 bases, with 17 bases separating them. Germline CDR1 reads MNHEY; CDR2 reads SVGAGI. This CDR3 is built from 14 residues. CDR3 sequence (DNA): TGTGCCAGCAGTCGCGGGACGAAGCCCTATGAAGCTTTCTTT. Residues: CASSRGTKPYEAFF.